These 8 T cell receptor beta chains came from one sample sequenced in a study of T cells in Graves' hyperthyroidism and ophthalmopathy (dated by TCRdb to about 2019). Library preparation was by multiplex PCR. The listed sequencing device is Illumina HiSeq 2000. The TCR beta CDR3 regions were amplified from the RNA transcripts. A first-round RT-PCR of the TCR CDR3 used the HTBI primer set with the Qiagen OneStep RT-PCR kit. The public reads were reprocessed in TCRdb via fastp at Q25 and MiXCR, keeping in-frame beta chains. Every distinct CDR3 protein forms one entry, paired with its most common genes and DNA. The sample table shows fewer than 600,000 distinct CDR3 sequences, and 13% to 15% are seen once. The top ten clonotypes cover about 17% of the sample. The sequencing input was blood. The source of these receptors is a woman under 30 with Graves' hyperthyroidism.

CDR3 residues: CAWSVGGSYEQYF. As DNA, the CDR3 is TGTGCCTGGAGTGTTGGCGGATCCTACGAGCAGTACTTC. The chain couples TRBV30 to TRBJ2-7, with no clear D. V lost 0 bases and J lost 1, with 7 bases in between. The CDR3 runs 13 residues. The V gene's germline CDR1 is GTSNPN and CDR2 SVGIG (reference sequence).

This clonotype has at least ten counts. The rearrangement links TRBV30 to TRBJ1-6, with TRBD1 identical over 8 bases. CDR1 and CDR2 (germline): GTSNPN, SVGIG (reference sequence). V shed 3 bases and J 10 bases; nucleotides not matched to a gene: 14. This CDR3 has 16 residues. The CDR3 region has the DNA TGTGCCTGGAGGCCGTATTTACAGGGGGAAGGGTCACCCCTCCACTTT. It is translated as CAWRPYLQGEGSPLHF. The entire variable domain, with the rest obtained from reference TRBV30 and TRBJ1-6, is as follows: SQTIHQWPATLVQPVGSPLSLECTVEGTSNPNLYWYRQAAGRGLQLLFYSVGIGQISSEVPQNLSASRPQDRQFILSSKKLLLSDSGFYLCAWRPYLQGEGSPLHFGNGTRLTVT.

This clonotype was counted at least ten times. The chain is built from TRBV2 and TRBJ1-4; D remains unclear. Germline CDR1 SNHLY, CDR2 FYNNEI. Deletions cut 7 bases from V and 8 bases from J, with 14 bases between. The CDR3 runs 13 residues. The CDR3: CASKEGGWEKLFF. CDR3 DNA sequence: TGTGCCAGCAAAGAGGGTGGATGGGAAAAACTGTTTTTT.

This clonotype was detected many times. The V and J genes are TRBV2 and TRBJ2-2; tentative D call: TRBD2 (6 bases). Germline CDR1 SNHLY, CDR2 FYNNEI. The CDR3 length is 16 residues. V dropped 6 bases and J dropped 2 bases, with 16 bases sitting between them. CDR3 coding DNA: TGTGCCAGCAGCCCCCAGACTGGACTAAACACCGGGGAGCTGTTTTTT. It translates to CASSPQTGLNTGELFF.

Ten or more counts support this clonotype. The V and J genes are TRBV6-5 and TRBJ2-5; D may be TRBD2 (7 bases). From germline, CDR1 is MNHEY and CDR2 SVGAGI. CDR3 length: 14 residues. V dropped 3 bases and J dropped 5 bases, with 13 bases sitting between them. CDR3 residues: CASSYEGGWETQYF. The CDR3 DNA reads as TGTGCCAGCAGTTATGAGGGGGGGTGGGAGACCCAGTACTTC.

The chain has TRBV5-5 and TRBJ2-1, with 16 bases identical to TRBD2. J lost 14 bases, V lost 6 bases, and 14 bases had no gene match. The CDR3 loop spans 16 amino acids. Germline V CDR1 and CDR2: SGHKS, YYEKEE (reference sequence). The CDR3, as DNA: TGTGCCAGCACCTCTCCTGGGACTAGCGGGAGGGATCAGAAGTTCTTC. Its protein product is CASTSPGTSGRDQKFF.

This clonotype was seen ten or more times. The chain couples TRBV19 to TRBJ1-2; D gene unclear. The germline CDR1 and CDR2 sequences are LNHDA and SQIVND (reference sequence). Between the trimmed V and J ends, which lost 4 bases and 0 bases, there was a span of 15 bases. The CDR3 covers 16 residues. CDR3 in amino acids: CASSNPTLLANYGYTF. Here the CDR3 DNA reads TGTGCCAGTAGTAACCCGACACTTTTAGCTAACTATGGCTACACCTTC. Full variable domain (remainder filled in from reference TRBV19 and TRBJ1-2): DGGITQSPKYLFRKEGQNVTLSCEQNLNHDAMYWYRQDPGQGLRLIYYSQIVNDFQKGDIAEGYSVSREKKESFPLTVTSAQKNPTAFYLCASSNPTLLANYGYTFGSGTRLTVV.

This clonotype was observed many times. The CDR3 region has the DNA TGTGCCAGCACAGGGTACACTGAAGCTTTCTTT. Encoded protein: CASTGYTEAFF. The chain is built from TRBV6-1 and TRBJ1-1; D perhaps matches TRBD1 (5 bases). CDR1 MNHNS and CDR2 SASEGT come from the germline V gene. Trimming stripped 7 bases from V and 3 bases from J, with 6 bases between. The CDR3 loop spans 11 amino acids.